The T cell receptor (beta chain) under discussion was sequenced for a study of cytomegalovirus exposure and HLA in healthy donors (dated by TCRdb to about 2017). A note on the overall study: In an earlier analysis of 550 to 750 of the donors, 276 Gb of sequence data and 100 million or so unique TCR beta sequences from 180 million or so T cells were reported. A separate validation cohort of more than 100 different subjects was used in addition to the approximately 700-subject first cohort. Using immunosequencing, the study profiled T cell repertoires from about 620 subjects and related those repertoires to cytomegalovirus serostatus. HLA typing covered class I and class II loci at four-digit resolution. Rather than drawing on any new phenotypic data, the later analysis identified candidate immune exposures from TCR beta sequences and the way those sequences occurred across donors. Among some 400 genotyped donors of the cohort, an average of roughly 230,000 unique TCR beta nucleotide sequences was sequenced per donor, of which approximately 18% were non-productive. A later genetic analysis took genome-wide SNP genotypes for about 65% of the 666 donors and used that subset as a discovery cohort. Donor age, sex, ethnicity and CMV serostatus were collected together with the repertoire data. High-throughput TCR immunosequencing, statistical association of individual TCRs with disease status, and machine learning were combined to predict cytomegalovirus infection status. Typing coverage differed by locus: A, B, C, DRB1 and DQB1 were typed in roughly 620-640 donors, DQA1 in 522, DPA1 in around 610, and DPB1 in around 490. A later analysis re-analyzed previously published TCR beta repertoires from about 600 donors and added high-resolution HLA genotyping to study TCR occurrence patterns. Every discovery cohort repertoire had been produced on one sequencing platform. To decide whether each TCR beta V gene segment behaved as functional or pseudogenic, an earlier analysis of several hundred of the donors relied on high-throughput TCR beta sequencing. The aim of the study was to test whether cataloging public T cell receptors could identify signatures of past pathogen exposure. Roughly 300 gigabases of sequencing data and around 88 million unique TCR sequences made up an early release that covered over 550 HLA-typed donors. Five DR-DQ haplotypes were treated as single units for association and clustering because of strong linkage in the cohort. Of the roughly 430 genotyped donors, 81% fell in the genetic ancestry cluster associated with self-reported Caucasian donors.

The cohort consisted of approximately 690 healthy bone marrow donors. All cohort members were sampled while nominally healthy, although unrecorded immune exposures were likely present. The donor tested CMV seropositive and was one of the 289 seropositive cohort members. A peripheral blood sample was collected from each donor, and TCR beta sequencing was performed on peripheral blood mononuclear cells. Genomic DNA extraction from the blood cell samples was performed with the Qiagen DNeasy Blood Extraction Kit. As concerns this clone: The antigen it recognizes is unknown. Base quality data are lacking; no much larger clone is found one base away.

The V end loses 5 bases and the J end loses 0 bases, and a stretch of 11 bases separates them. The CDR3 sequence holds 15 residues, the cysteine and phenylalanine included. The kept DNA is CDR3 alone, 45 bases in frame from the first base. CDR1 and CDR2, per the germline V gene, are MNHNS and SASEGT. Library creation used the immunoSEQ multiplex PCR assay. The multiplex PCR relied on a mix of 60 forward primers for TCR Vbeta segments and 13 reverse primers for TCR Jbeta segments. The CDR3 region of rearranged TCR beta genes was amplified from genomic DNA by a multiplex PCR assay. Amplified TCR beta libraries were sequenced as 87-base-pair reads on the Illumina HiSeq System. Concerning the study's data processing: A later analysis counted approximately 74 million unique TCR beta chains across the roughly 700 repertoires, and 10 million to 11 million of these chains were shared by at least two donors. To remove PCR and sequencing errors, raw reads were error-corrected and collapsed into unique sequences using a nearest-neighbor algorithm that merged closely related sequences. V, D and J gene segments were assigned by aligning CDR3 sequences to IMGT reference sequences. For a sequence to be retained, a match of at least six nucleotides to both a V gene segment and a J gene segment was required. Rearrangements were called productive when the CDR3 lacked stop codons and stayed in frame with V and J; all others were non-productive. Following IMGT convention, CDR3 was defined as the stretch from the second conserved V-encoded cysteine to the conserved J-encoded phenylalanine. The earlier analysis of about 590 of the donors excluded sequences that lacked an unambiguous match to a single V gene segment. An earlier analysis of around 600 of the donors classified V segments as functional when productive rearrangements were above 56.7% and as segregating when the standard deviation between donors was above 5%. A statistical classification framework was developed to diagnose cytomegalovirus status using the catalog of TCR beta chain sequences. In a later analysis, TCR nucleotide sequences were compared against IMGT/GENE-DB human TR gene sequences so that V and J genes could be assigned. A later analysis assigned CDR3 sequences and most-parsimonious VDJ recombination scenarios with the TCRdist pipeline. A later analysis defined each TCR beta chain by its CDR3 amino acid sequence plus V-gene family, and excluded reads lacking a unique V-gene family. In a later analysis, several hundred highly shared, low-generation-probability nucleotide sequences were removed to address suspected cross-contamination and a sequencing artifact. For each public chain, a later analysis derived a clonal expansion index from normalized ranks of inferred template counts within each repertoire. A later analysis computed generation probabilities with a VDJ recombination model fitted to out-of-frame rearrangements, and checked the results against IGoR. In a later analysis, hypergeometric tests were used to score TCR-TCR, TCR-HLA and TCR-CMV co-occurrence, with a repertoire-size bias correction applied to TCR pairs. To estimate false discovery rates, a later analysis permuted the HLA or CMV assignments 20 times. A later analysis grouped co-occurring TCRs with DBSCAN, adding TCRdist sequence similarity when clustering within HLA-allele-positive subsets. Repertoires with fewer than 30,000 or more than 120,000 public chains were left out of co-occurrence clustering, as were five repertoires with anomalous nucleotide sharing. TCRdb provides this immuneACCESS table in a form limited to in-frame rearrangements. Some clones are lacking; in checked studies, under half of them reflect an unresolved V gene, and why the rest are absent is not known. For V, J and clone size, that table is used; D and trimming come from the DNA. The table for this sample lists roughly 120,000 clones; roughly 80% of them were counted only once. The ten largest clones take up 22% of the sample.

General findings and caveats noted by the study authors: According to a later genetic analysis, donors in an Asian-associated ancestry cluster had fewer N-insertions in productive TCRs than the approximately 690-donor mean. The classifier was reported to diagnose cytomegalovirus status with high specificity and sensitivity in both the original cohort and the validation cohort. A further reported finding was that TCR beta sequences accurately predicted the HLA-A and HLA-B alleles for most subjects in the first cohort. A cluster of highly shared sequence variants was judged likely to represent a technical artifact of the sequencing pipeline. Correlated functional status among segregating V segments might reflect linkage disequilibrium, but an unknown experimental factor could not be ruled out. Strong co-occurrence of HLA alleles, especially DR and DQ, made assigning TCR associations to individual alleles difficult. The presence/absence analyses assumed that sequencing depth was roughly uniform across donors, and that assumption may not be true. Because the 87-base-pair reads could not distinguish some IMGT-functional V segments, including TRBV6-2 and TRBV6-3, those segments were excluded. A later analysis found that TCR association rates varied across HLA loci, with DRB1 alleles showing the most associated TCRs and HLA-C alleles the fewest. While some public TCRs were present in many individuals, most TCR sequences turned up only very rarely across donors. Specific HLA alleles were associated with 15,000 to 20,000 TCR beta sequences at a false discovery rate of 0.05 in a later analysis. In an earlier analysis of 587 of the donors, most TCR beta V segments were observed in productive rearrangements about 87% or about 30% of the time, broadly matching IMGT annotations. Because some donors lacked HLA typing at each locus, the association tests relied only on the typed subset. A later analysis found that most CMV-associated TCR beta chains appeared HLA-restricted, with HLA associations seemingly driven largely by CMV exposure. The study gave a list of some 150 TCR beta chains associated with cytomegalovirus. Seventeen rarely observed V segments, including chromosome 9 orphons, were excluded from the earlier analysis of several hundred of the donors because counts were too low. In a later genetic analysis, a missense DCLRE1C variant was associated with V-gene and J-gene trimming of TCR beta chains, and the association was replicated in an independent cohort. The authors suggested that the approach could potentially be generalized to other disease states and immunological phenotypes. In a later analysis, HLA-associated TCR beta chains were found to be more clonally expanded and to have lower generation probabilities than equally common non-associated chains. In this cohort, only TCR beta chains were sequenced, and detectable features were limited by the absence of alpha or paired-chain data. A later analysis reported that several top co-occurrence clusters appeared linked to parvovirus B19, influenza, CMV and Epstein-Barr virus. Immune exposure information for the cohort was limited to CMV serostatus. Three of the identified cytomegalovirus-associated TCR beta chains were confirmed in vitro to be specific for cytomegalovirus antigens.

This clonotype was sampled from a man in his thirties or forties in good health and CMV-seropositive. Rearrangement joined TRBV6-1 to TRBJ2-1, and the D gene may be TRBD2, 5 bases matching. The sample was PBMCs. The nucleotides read TGTGCCAGCAGTACCCTAGGGAGCTCCTACAATGAGCAGTTCTTC. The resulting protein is CASSTLGSSYNEQFF.